Listed below are T cell receptor beta chains from one sample, sequenced in a study of siplizumab effects on memory and regulatory T cells. Sequencing used immunoSEQ multiplex PCR; TCRdb keeps in-frame clones, though not all of them. The sample holds 50,000 to 75,000 clones, around three quarters seen once. The specimen sequenced was memory CD4+ T cells sorted from blood. The receptors come from a human donor in good health. Each CDR3 is given with its conserved first and last residue. A D gene is named only where the DNA matches it firmly. Only part of the rows carry a size: once, few, many, or a class if the clone is expanded.

cdr3_nt: TGCGCCAGCAGCCAAGATTATTTCACCAATCAGCCCCAGCATTTT
cdr3_aa: CASSQDYFTNQPQHF
v_call: TRBV4-1
j_call: TRBJ1-5
clone_size: -
d_call: -

cdr3_nt: TGTGCCAGCAGCGGCAGGGGGCGGTATACGCAGTATTTT
cdr3_aa: CASSGRGRYTQYF
v_call: TRBV5-6
j_call: TRBJ2-3
clone_size: -
d_call: TRBD1

cdr3_nt: TGTGCCAGCAGCCTCCCGTGGACTGAAGCTTTCTTT
cdr3_aa: CASSLPWTEAFF
v_call: TRBV7-9
j_call: TRBJ1-1
clone_size: few
d_call: -

cdr3_nt: TGTGCCAGCAGTGCGGGGGATCGAAACACCATATATTTT
cdr3_aa: CASSAGDRNTIYF
v_call: TRBV25-1
j_call: TRBJ1-3
clone_size: -
d_call: -

cdr3_nt: TGTGCCAGCAGGTCCCCGGGGAATGAGCAGTTCTTC
cdr3_aa: CASRSPGNEQFF
v_call: TRBV27
j_call: TRBJ2-1
clone_size: -
d_call: -

cdr3_nt: TGTGCCAGCAGCCCCACGACCAGCATAAACACTGAAGCTTTCTTT
cdr3_aa: CASSPTTSINTEAFF
v_call: TRBV7-2
j_call: TRBJ1-1
clone_size: few
d_call: -

cdr3_nt: TGTGCCAGCAGCTATCAGACTAGCGGGGGGGAGACCCAGTACTTC
cdr3_aa: CASSYQTSGGETQYF
v_call: TRBV7-3
j_call: TRBJ2-5
clone_size: -
d_call: TRBD2

cdr3_nt: TGTGCCAGCAGCCAAGTTTGGGACAGGGAACCCTTGGCACTGTTTTTT
cdr3_aa: CASSQVWDREPLALFF
v_call: TRBV4-2
j_call: TRBJ1-4
clone_size: -
d_call: TRBD1

cdr3_nt: TGTGCCATCAGTGATAGTTTCGGGGACAAGAACACTGAAGCTTTCTTT
cdr3_aa: CAISDSFGDKNTEAFF
v_call: TRBV10-3
j_call: TRBJ1-1
clone_size: -
d_call: -

cdr3_nt: TGCGCCAGCAGCTTGTCCGGGACAGGGGTGGAAAAACTGTTTTTT
cdr3_aa: CASSLSGTGVEKLFF
v_call: TRBV5-1
j_call: TRBJ1-4
clone_size: -
d_call: TRBD1

cdr3_nt: TGTGCCAGCAGTGAAGAGGTCAACACCGGGGAGCTGTTTTTT
cdr3_aa: CASSEEVNTGELFF
v_call: TRBV2
j_call: TRBJ2-2
clone_size: -
d_call: -

cdr3_nt: TGTGCCAGCAGCTTAGGCCTCGGCCTGGGGGGCAATCAGCCCCAGCATTTT
cdr3_aa: CASSLGLGLGGNQPQHF
v_call: TRBV7-6
j_call: TRBJ1-5
clone_size: -
d_call: -

cdr3_nt: TGCGCCAGCAGCTTGGGGGTTGGAGGTTTGAGCACTGAAGCTTTCTTT
cdr3_aa: CASSLGVGGLSTEAFF
v_call: TRBV5-1
j_call: TRBJ1-1
clone_size: -
d_call: -

cdr3_nt: TGTGCCAGCACCGACAGGTCCTACGAGCAGTACTTC
cdr3_aa: CASTDRSYEQYF
v_call: TRBV19
j_call: TRBJ2-7
clone_size: -
d_call: -

cdr3_nt: TGCGCCAGCAGCTTGGAATCCCCCAATCAGCCCCAGCATTTT
cdr3_aa: CASSLESPNQPQHF
v_call: TRBV5-1
j_call: TRBJ1-5
clone_size: -
d_call: -

cdr3_nt: TGTGCCAGCAGCTTAGATCAGGTCAATGAGCAGTTCTTC
cdr3_aa: CASSLDQVNEQFF
v_call: TRBV11-3
j_call: TRBJ2-1
clone_size: -
d_call: -

cdr3_nt: TGTGCCTGGAGTGTACGGGGCCTTCCAACCCAGTACTTC
cdr3_aa: CAWSVRGLPTQYF
v_call: TRBV30
j_call: TRBJ2-5
clone_size: -
d_call: -

cdr3_nt: TGTGCCAGCCTGTTTGTGGGGAGCACAGATACGCAGTATTTT
cdr3_aa: CASLFVGSTDTQYF
v_call: TRBV2
j_call: TRBJ2-3
clone_size: -
d_call: -

cdr3_nt: TGTGCCAGCAGGACCGGGACAGTTAATTCACCCCTCCACTTT
cdr3_aa: CASRTGTVNSPLHF
v_call: TRBV6-5
j_call: TRBJ1-6
clone_size: -
d_call: TRBD1

cdr3_nt: TGCGCCAGCAGCTTGGGGGACGGATACTCCTACGAGCAGTACTTC
cdr3_aa: CASSLGDGYSYEQYF
v_call: TRBV5-1
j_call: TRBJ2-7
clone_size: -
d_call: -

cdr3_nt: TGTGCCAGCAGCTTAGCAGGGGTCGATGAGCAGTTCTTC
cdr3_aa: CASSLAGVDEQFF
v_call: TRBV7-9
j_call: TRBJ2-1
clone_size: -
d_call: -

cdr3_nt: TGTGCCAGCAGCCTACTGGGGACAAAGAACACTGAAGCTTTCTTT
cdr3_aa: CASSLLGTKNTEAFF
v_call: TRBV7-9
j_call: TRBJ1-1
clone_size: -
d_call: -

cdr3_nt: TGTGCCAGCAGCTCAAAGACGGAGGCCTCCTTTCGGGCCCAGTACTTC
cdr3_aa: CASSSKTEASFRAQYF
v_call: TRBV5-4
j_call: TRBJ2-5
clone_size: few
d_call: -

cdr3_nt: TGTGCCAGCAGCTCCCGGGACCACCGTCGGGAAGAGACCCAGTACTTC
cdr3_aa: CASSSRDHRREETQYF
v_call: TRBV11-2
j_call: TRBJ2-5
clone_size: -
d_call: -

cdr3_nt: TGTGCCAGCAGTGTCCCTGACTATATCTCCTACGAGCAGTACTTC
cdr3_aa: CASSVPDYISYEQYF
v_call: TRBV2
j_call: TRBJ2-7
clone_size: -
d_call: -

cdr3_nt: TGTGCCAGCGTTGGGCTAGCGGGGGCTTATAGCACAGATACGCAGTATTTT
cdr3_aa: CASVGLAGAYSTDTQYF
v_call: TRBV27
j_call: TRBJ2-3
clone_size: -
d_call: TRBD2

cdr3_nt: TGTGCCAGCAGCCAAGTGACAGGGGATCAGCCCCAGCATTTT
cdr3_aa: CASSQVTGDQPQHF
v_call: TRBV4-2
j_call: TRBJ1-5
clone_size: -
d_call: TRBD1

cdr3_nt: TGTGCCAGCAGCTTAGTGGCGGGGGGGCACTACGAGCAGTACTTC
cdr3_aa: CASSLVAGGHYEQYF
v_call: TRBV7-8
j_call: TRBJ2-7
clone_size: -
d_call: TRBD2

cdr3_nt: TGCAGCGTTGAAGAACATTGGGGGGTGGGCTACACCTTC
cdr3_aa: CSVEEHWGVGYTF
v_call: TRBV29-1
j_call: TRBJ1-2
clone_size: -
d_call: -

cdr3_nt: TGCAGCGTTGAATTGACCGGAGGTATCAAGACCCAGTACTTC
cdr3_aa: CSVELTGGIKTQYF
v_call: TRBV29-1
j_call: TRBJ2-5
clone_size: -
d_call: -

cdr3_nt: TGTGCCAGCAGCCCGGACAGAGGATCAACTAATGAAAAACTGTTTTTT
cdr3_aa: CASSPDRGSTNEKLFF
v_call: TRBV5-6
j_call: TRBJ1-4
clone_size: -
d_call: -

cdr3_nt: TGTGCCAGCAGTCCAGGAGGGTTTGACACCGGGGAGCTGTTTTTT
cdr3_aa: CASSPGGFDTGELFF
v_call: TRBV7-2
j_call: TRBJ2-2
clone_size: -
d_call: -

cdr3_nt: TGTGCCAGCAGTTGGGCCGACAGACAAGAGACCCAGTACTTC
cdr3_aa: CASSWADRQETQYF
v_call: TRBV28
j_call: TRBJ2-5
clone_size: -
d_call: -

cdr3_nt: TGTGCCAGTAAGGGGGCAGTAAATCAGCCCCAGCATTTT
cdr3_aa: CASKGAVNQPQHF
v_call: TRBV19
j_call: TRBJ1-5
clone_size: -
d_call: TRBD1

cdr3_nt: TGTGCCAGCAGCAAAGGACTAGCGGGGGCCCCGGTCCGTTCTGGGGAGCTGTTTTTT
cdr3_aa: CASSKGLAGAPVRSGELFF
v_call: TRBV21-1
j_call: TRBJ2-2
clone_size: -
d_call: -

cdr3_nt: TGTGCCAGCAGCCCAGCGGGGAGTGGGTATGAGCAGTACTTC
cdr3_aa: CASSPAGSGYEQYF
v_call: TRBV28
j_call: TRBJ2-7
clone_size: -
d_call: TRBD2

cdr3_nt: TGTGCCAGCAGCTTACGGGACAGCTATTACAATGAGCAGTTCTTC
cdr3_aa: CASSLRDSYYNEQFF
v_call: TRBV7-2
j_call: TRBJ2-1
clone_size: -
d_call: TRBD1

cdr3_nt: TGTGCCAGCAGCCCTACTGCGGGGGCGGTAAAGACCCAGTACTTC
cdr3_aa: CASSPTAGAVKTQYF
v_call: TRBV7-3
j_call: TRBJ2-5
clone_size: many
d_call: -

cdr3_nt: TGTGCCAGCAGTTCGCCGGGACTAGCTAAACAAGAGACCCAGTACTTC
cdr3_aa: CASSSPGLAKQETQYF
v_call: TRBV28
j_call: TRBJ2-5
clone_size: -
d_call: TRBD2

cdr3_nt: TGTGCCAGCAGTACCAGGACAGGGGAAAATGGCTACACCTTC
cdr3_aa: CASSTRTGENGYTF
v_call: TRBV6-1
j_call: TRBJ1-2
clone_size: once
d_call: TRBD1

cdr3_nt: TGCGCCAGCAGCCAACCACTTTCCCAGAAGTACTTC
cdr3_aa: CASSQPLSQKYF
v_call: TRBV4-1
j_call: TRBJ2-7
clone_size: once
d_call: -

cdr3_nt: TGTGCCAGCACCCGACTAGCGGGGGCGGCGGAGACCCAGTACTTC
cdr3_aa: CASTRLAGAAETQYF
v_call: TRBV6-5
j_call: TRBJ2-5
clone_size: once
d_call: TRBD2